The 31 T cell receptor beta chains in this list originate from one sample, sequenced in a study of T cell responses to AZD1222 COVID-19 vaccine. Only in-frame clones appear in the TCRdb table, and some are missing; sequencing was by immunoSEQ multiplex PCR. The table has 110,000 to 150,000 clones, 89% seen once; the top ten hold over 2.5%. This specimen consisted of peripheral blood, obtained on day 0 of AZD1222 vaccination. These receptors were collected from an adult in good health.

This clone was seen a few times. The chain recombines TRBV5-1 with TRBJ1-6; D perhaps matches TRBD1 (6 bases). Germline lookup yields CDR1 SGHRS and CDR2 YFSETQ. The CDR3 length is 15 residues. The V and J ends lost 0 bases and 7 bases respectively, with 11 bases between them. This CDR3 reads CASSLVVDSNSPLHF. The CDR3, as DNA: TGCGCCAGCAGCTTGGTCGTGGACAGCAATTCACCCCTCCACTTT.

CDR3: CASSFEGQGRDEQYF. The CDR3 nucleotides are TGTGCCAGCAGCTTTGAGGGACAGGGGAGGGACGAGCAGTACTTC. This chain joins TRBV5-4 and TRBJ2-7, with 10 bases lining up with TRBD1. This CDR3 contains 15 residues. V shed 2 bases, J shed 5 bases, and the junction held 7 bases outside the gene matches. CDR1 and CDR2 from the germline V gene are SGHNT and YYREEE (reference sequence).

The CDR3 loop is CASSLRFRVRRPTDTQYF. The CDR3 nucleotides read TGTGCCAGCAGTTTAAGATTCCGGGTGCGGCGGCCCACAGATACGCAGTATTTT. The gene calls are TRBV27 and TRBJ2-3; D not resolved. Trimming cost V 2 bases and J 2 bases, with 20 bases left between them. The CDR3 totals 18 residues. CDR1 is MNHEY, CDR2 SMNVEV, per germline (reference sequence).

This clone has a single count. DNA of the CDR3: TGCGCCAGCAGCTTCTCCGGGACAGGCTACGAGCAGTACTTC. It yields the protein CASSFSGTGYEQYF. The chain recombines TRBV5-1 with TRBJ2-7; 8 nucleotides match TRBD1. Germline values: CDR1 SGHRS, CDR2 YFSETQ. V shed 2 bases, J shed 3 bases, and the junction held 4 bases outside the gene matches. This CDR3 contains 14 residues.

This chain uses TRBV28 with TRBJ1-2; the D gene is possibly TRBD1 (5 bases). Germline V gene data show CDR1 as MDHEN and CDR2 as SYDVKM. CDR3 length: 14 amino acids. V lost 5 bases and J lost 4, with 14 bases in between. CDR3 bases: TGTGCCAGCAGTACGGGGCCTTTGGGCTATGGCTACACCTTC. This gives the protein CASSTGPLGYGYTF.

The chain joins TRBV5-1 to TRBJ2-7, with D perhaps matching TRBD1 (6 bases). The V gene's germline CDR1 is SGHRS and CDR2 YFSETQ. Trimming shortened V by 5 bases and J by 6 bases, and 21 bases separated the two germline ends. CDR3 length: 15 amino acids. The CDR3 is CASRIGDNDNLEQYF. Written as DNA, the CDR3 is TGCGCCAGCAGGATCGGGGACAACGATAATCTCGAGCAGTACTTC.

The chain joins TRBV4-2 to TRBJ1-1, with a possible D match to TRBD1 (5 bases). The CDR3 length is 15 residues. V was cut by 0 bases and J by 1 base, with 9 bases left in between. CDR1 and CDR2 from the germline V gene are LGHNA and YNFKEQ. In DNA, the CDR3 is TGTGCCAGCAGCCAAGATCGACAGAGGAACACTGAAGCTTTCTTT. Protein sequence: CASSQDRQRNTEAFF.

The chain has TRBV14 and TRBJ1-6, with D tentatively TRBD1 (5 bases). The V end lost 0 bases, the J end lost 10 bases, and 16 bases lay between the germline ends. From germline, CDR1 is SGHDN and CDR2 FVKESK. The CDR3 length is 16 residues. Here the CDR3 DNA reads TGTGCCAGCAGCCAAGATCGAGGGGTAGGAGGATCACCCCTCCACTTT. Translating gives CASSQDRGVGGSPLHF.

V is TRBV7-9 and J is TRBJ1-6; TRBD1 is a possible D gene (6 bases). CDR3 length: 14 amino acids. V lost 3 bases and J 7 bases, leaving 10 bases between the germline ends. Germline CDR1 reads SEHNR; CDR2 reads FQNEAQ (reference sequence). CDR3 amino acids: CASSFGQSNSPLHF. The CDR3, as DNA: TGTGCCAGCAGCTTCGGACAGTCAAATTCACCCCTCCACTTT.

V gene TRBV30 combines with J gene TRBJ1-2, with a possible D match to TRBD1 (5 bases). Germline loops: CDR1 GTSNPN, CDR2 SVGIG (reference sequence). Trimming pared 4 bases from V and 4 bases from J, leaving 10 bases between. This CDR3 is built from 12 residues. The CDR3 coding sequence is TGTGCCTGGATGGGGGGAAGCTATGGCTACACCTTC. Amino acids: CAWMGGSYGYTF.

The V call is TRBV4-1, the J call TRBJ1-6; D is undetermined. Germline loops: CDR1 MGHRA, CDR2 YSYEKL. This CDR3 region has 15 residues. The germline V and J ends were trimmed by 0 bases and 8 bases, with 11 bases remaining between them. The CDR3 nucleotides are TGCGCCAGCAGCCAAGAACGGGGAGGGTATTCACCCCTCCACTTT. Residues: CASSQERGGYSPLHF.

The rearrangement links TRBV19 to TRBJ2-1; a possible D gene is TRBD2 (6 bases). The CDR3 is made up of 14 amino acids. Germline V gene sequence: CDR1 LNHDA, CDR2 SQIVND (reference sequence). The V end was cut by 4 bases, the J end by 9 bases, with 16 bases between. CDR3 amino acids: CASSKASVASEQFF. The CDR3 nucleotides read TGTGCCAGTAGTAAGGCTAGCGTAGCCAGTGAGCAGTTCTTC.

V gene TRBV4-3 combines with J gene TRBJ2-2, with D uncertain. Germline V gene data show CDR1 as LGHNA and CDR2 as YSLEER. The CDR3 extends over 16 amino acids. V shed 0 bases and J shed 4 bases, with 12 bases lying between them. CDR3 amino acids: CASSQDGRASTGELFF. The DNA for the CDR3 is TGCGCCAGCAGCCAAGATGGCCGGGCGTCCACCGGGGAGCTGTTTTTT.

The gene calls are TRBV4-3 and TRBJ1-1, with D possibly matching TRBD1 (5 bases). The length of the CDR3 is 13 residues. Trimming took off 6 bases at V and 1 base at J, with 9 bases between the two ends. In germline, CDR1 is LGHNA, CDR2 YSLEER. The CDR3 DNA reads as TGCGCCAGCAGACAACAGGAGAACACTGAAGCTTTCTTT. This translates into CASRQQENTEAFF.

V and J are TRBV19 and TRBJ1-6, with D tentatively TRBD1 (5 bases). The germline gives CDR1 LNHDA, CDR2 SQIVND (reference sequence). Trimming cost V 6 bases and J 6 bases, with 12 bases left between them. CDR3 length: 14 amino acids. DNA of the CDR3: TGTGCCAGTAGCCGGGGGACTCCTAATTCACCCCTCCACTTT. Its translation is CASSRGTPNSPLHF.

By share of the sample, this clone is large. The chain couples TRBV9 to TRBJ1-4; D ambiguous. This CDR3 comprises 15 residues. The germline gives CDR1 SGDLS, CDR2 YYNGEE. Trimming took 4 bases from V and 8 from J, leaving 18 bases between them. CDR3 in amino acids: CASSNGEGRGEKLFF. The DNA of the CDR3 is TGTGCCAGCAGCAATGGAGAGGGAAGAGGGGAAAAACTGTTTTTT. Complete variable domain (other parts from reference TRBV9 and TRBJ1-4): DSGVTQTPKHLITATGQRVTLRCSPRSGDLSVYWYQQSLDQGLQFLIQYYNGEERAKGNILERFSAQQFPDLHSELNLSSLELGDSALYFCASSNGEGRGEKLFFGSGTQLSVL.

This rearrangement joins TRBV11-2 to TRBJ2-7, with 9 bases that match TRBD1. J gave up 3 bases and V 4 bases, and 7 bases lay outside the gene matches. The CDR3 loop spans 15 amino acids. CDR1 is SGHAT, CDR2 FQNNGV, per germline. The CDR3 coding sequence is TGTGCCAGCAGCTGGCCGGACAGGGGTTTCTACGAGCAGTACTTC. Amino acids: CASSWPDRGFYEQYF.

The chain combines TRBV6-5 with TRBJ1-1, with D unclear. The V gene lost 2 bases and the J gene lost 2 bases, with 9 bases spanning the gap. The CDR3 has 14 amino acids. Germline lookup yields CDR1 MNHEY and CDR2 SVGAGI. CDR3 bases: TGTGCCAGCAGTTACAGAGGGATCAACACTGAAGCTTTCTTT. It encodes CASSYRGINTEAFF.

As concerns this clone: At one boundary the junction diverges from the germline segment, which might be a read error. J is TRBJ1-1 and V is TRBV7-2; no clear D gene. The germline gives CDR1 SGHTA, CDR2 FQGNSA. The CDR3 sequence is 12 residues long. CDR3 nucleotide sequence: TGTGCCAGCAGCCCCCGTGGCAGATTGAGGAATTTT. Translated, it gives CASSPRGRLRNF.

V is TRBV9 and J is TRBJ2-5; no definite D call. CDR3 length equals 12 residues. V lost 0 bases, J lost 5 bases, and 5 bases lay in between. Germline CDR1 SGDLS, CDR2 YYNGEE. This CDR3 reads CASSVDSETQYF. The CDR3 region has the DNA TGTGCCAGCAGCGTAGATTCCGAGACCCAGTACTTC. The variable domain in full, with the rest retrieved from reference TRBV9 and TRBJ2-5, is DSGVTQTPKHLITATGQRVTLRCSPRSGDLSVYWYQQSLDQGLQFLIQYYNGEERAKGNILERFSAQQFPDLHSELNLSSLELGDSALYFCASSVDSETQYFGPGTRLLVL.

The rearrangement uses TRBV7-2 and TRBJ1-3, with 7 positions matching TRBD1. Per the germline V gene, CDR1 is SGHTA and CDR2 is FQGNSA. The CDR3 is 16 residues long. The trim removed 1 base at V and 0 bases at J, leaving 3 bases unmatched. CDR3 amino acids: CASSLEGADSGNTIYF. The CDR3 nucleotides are TGTGCCAGCAGCTTAGAGGGGGCAGACTCTGGAAACACCATATATTTT.

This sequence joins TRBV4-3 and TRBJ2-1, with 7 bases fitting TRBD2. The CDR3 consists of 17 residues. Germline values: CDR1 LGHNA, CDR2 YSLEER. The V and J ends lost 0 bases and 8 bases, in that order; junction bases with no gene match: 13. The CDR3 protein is CASSQDPGLGLGDEQFF. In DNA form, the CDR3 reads TGCGCCAGCAGCCAAGATCCAGGACTAGGCCTGGGCGATGAGCAGTTCTTC.

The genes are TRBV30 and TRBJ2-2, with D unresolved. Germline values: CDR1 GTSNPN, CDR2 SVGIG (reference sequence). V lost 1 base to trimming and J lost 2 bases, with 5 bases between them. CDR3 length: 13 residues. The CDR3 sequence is CAWSEHNTGELFF. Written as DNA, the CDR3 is TGTGCCTGGAGTGAACATAACACCGGGGAGCTGTTTTTT.

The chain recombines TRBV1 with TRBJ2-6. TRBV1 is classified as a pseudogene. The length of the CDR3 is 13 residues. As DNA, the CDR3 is TGCACCAGCAGTCCCTCTGGGGCCAACGTCCTGACTTTC. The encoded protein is CTSSPSGANVLTF.

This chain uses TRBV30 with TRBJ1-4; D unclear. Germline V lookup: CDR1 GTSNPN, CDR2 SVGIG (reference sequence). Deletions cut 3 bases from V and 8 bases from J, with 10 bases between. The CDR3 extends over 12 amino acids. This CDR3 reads CAWSKLKEKLFF. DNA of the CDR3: TGTGCCTGGAGCAAACTCAAAGAAAAACTGTTTTTT.

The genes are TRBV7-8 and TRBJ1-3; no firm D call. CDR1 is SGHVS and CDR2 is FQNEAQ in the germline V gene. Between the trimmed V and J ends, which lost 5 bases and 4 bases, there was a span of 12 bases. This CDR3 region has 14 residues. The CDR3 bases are TGTGCCAGCAGCCCGATGGGGATGGGAAACACCATATATTTT. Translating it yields CASSPMGMGNTIYF.

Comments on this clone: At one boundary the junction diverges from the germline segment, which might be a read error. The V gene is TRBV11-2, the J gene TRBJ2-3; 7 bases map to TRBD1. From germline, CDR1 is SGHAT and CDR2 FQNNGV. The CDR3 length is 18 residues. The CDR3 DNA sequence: TGTGCCAGCAGCAATGCCAGGGACAGTCCTATGGTCACAAATACGCAGTATTTT. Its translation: CASSNARDSPMVTNTQYF.

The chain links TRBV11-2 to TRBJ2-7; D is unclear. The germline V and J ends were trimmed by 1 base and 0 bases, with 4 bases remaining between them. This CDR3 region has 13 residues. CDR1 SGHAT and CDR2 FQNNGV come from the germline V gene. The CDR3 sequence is CASSLGASYEQYF. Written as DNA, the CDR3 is TGTGCCAGCAGCTTAGGGGCCTCCTACGAGCAGTACTTC. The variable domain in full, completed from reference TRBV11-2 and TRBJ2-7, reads EAGVAQSPRYKIIEKRQSVAFWCNPISGHATLYWYQQILGQGPKLLIQFQNNGVVDDSQLPKDRFSAERLKGVDSTLKIQPAKLEDSAVYLCASSLGASYEQYFGPGTRLTVT.

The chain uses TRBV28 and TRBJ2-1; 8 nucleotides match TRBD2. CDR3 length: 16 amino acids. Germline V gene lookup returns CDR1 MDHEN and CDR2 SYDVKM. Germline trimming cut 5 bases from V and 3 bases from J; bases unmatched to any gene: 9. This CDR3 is CASSPLSGSLYNEQFF. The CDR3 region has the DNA TGTGCCAGCAGTCCGCTCAGCGGGAGCCTCTACAATGAGCAGTTCTTC.

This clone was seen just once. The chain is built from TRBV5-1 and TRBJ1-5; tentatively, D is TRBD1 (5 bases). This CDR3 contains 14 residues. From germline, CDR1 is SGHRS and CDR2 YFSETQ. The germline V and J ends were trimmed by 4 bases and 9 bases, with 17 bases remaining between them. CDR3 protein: CASSAGRDPGPQHF. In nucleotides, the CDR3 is TGCGCCAGCAGCGCCGGACGGGACCCGGGGCCCCAGCATTTT.

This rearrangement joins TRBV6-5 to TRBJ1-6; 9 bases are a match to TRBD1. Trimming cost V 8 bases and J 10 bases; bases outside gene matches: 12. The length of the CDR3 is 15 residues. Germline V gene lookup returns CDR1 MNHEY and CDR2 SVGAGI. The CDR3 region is CASHEGTGIQSPLHF. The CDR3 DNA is TGTGCCAGCCACGAGGGGACAGGGATCCAATCACCCCTCCACTTT.